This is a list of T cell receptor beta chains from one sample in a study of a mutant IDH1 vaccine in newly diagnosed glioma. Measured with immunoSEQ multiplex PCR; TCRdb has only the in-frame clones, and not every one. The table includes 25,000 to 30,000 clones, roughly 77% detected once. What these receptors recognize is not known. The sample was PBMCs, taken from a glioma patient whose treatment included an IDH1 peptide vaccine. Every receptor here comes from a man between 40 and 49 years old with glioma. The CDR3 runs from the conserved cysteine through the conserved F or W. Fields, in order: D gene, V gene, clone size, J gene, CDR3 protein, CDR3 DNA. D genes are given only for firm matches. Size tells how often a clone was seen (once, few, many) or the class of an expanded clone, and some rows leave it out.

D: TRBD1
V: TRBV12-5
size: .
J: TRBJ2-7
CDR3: CASGSGTARSYEQYF
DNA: TGTGCTAGTGGTTCCGGGACAGCGCGCTCCTACGAGCAGTACTTC

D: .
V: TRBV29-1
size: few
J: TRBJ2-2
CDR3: CSVEGRAGELFF
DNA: TGCAGCGTTGAAGGGAGGGCCGGGGAGCTGTTTTTT

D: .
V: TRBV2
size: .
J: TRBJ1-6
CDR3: CASSDRENSPLHF
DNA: TGTGCCAGCAGTGACAGGGAAAATTCACCCCTCCACTTT

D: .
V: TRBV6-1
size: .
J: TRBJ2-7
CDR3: CASRPGTYPYEQYF
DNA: TGTGCCAGCAGGCCCGGGACGTACCCCTACGAGCAGTACTTC

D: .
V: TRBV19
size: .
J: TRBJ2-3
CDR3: CASSPEPDTQYF
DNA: TGTGCCAGTAGTCCCGAGCCCGATACGCAGTATTTT

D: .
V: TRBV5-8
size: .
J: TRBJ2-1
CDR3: CASTLRRSATPYNEQFF
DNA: TGTGCCAGCACCCTGAGAAGGTCGGCGACGCCTTACAATGAGCAGTTCTTC

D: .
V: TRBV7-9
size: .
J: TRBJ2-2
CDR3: CASSFGSTGELFF
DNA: TGTGCCAGCAGCTTTGGGTCCACCGGGGAGCTGTTTTTT

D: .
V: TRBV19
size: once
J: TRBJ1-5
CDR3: CASSIDRDRQPQHF
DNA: TGTGCCAGTAGTATAGACAGGGACCGTCAGCCCCAGCATTTT

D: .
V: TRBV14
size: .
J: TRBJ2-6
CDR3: CASSQVVWNSGANVLTF
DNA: TGTGCCAGCAGCCAAGTAGTGTGGAACTCTGGGGCCAACGTCCTGACTTTC

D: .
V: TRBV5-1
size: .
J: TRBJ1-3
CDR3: CASSSSGAGNTIYF
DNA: TGCGCCAGCAGCTCCTCAGGGGCTGGAAACACCATATATTTT

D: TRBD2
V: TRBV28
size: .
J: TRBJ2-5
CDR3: CASRLPGGPGTQYF
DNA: TGTGCCAGCAGGCTCCCGGGAGGGCCGGGGACCCAGTACTTC

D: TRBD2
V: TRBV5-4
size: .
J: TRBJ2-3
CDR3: CASTSSGITDTQYF
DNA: TGTGCCAGCACGTCTAGCGGGATCACAGATACGCAGTATTTT

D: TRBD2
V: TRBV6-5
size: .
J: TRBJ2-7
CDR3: CASAWTSGSYEQYF
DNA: TGTGCCAGCGCCTGGACTAGCGGGTCCTACGAGCAGTACTTC

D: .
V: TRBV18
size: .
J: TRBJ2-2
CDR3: CASSPPGVNTGELFF
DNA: TGTGCCAGCTCACCACCGGGAGTGAACACCGGGGAGCTGTTTTTT

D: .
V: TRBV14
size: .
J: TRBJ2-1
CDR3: CASSQAPRQRTPQGRQFF
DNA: TGTGCCAGCAGCCAAGCCCCCCGACAGAGAACCCCCCAGGGTAGGCAGTTCTTC

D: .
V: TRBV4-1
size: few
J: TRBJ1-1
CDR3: CASSQEGTTEAFF
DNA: TGCGCCAGCAGCCAAGAGGGTACCACTGAAGCTTTCTTT

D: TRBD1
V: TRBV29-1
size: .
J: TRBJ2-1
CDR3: CSVDRDSRSYNEQFF
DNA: TGCAGCGTTGATCGGGACAGCAGGTCCTACAATGAGCAGTTCTTC

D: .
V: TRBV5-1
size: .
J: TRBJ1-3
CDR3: CASSHGGNRRNTIYF
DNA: TGCGCCAGCAGTCACGGGGGCAATAGGAGAAACACCATATATTTT

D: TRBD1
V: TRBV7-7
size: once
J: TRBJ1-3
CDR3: CASSSPGQGSGNTIYF
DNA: TGTGCCAGCAGCTCTCCGGGACAGGGCTCTGGAAACACCATATATTTT

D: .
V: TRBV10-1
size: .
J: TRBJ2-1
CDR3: CASSEANPNEQFF
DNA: TGCGCCAGCAGCGAAGCTAACCCCAATGAGCAGTTCTTC

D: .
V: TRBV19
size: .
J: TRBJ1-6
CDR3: CASSIALRPSQGSPLHF
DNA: TGTGCCAGTAGTATAGCTCTACGGCCCTCCCAAGGTTCACCCCTCCACTTT

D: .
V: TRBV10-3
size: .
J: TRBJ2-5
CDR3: CAISEPRGVSTQYF
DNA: TGTGCCATCAGTGAGCCCCGCGGGGTTTCGACCCAGTACTTC

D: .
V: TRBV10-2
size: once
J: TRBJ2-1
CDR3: CASSEVVGAYNEQFF
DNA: TGCGCCAGCAGTGAGGTGGTTGGCGCCTACAATGAGCAGTTCTTC

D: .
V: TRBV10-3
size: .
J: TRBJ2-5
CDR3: CATLRGVGETQYF
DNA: TGTGCCACCCTGAGGGGGGTCGGGGAGACCCAGTACTTC

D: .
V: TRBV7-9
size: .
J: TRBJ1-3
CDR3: CASTPSGAGNTIYF
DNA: TGTGCCAGCACTCCGTCCGGGGCTGGAAACACCATATATTTT

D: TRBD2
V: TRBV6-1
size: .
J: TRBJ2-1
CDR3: CASSDKRGGSNEQFF
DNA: TGTGCCAGCAGTGATAAGCGGGGAGGAAGTAATGAGCAGTTCTTC

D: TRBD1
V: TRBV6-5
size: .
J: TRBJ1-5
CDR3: CASSSGQGMNQPQHF
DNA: TGTGCCAGCAGCTCCGGACAGGGTATGAATCAGCCCCAGCATTTT

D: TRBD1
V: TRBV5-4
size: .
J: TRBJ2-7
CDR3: CASSPRPQGSGYEQYF
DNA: TGTGCCAGCAGCCCCCGCCCACAGGGGTCGGGCTACGAGCAGTACTTC

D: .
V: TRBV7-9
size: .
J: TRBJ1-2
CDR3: CASSQDSSYGYTF
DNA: TGTGCCAGCAGCCAGGACAGCAGCTATGGCTACACCTTC

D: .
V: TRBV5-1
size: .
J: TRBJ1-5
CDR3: CASSPETLEGNQPQHF
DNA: TGCGCCAGCAGCCCCGAGACGCTTGAGGGGAATCAGCCCCAGCATTTT

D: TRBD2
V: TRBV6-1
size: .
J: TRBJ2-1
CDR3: CASSWERESGNEQFF
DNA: TGTGCCAGCAGTTGGGAGCGGGAGTCGGGCAATGAGCAGTTCTTC

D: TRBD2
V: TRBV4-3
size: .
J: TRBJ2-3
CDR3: CASSRRASGGTDTQYF
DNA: TGCGCCAGCAGCCGCCGCGCGAGCGGGGGCACAGATACGCAGTATTTT

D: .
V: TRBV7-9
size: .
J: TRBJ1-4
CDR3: CASPDRGDEKLFF
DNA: TGTGCCAGCCCGGACAGAGGGGATGAAAAACTGTTTTTT

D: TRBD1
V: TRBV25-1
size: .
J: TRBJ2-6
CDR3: CASSEAGTGGTGANVLTF
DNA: TGTGCCAGCAGTGAAGCAGGGACAGGGGGAACTGGGGCCAACGTCCTGACTTTC

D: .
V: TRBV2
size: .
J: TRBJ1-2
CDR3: CASSRTPTNYGYTF
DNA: TGTGCCAGCAGCCGGACACCTACTAACTATGGCTACACCTTC

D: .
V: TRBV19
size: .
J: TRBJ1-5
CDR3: CASSTTGSHQPQHF
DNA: TGTGCCAGTAGTACCACAGGTAGCCATCAGCCCCAGCATTTT

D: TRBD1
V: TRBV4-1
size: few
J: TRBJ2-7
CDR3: CASSLRTGGDEQYF
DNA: TGCGCCAGCAGCCTCCGGACAGGGGGCGACGAGCAGTACTTC